This TCR beta chain was retrieved from a study of blood T cell repertoires in COVID-19. This CDR3 is 14 amino acids long. Germline V gene sequence: CDR1 MNHEY, CDR2 SVGAGI. Trimming took 6 bases from V and 6 from J; bases not matched to a gene: 8. Clones were read by immunoSEQ multiplex PCR, and TCRdb kept only the in-frame ones, dropping some. The sample yields hundreds of thousands of clones, around 92% seen once. This clone was observed once. The rearrangement links TRBV6-5 to TRBJ2-7; TRBD1 matches at 10 bases. The sample taken for sequencing was peripheral blood. The clonotype was recovered from a woman aged 25 to 39 with COVID-19, enrolled during active disease. Here the CDR3 DNA reads TGTGCCAGCAGCCCCGGGACAGGGGCCGGCGAGCAGTACTTC. Translating it yields CASSPGTGAGEQYF.